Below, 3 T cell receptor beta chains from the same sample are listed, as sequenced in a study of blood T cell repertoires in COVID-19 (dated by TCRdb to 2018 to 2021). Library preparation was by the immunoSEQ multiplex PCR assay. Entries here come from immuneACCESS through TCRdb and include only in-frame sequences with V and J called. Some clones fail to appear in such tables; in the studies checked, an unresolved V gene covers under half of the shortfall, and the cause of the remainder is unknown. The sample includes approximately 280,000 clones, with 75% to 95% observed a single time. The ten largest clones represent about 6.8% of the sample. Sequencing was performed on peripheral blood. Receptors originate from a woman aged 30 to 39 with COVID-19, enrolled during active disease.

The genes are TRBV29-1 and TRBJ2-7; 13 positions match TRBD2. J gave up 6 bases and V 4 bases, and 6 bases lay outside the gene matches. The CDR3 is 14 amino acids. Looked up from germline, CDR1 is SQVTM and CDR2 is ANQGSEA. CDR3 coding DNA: TGCAGCGTTGGGGGGGGACTAGCGGGAACCGAGCAGTACTTC. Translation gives CSVGGGLAGTEQYF.

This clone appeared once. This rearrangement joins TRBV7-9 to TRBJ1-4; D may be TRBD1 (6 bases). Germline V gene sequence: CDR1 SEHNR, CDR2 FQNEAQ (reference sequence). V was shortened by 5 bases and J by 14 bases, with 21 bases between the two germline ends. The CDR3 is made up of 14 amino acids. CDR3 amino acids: CASSRGTGGAQLFF. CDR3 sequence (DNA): TGTGCCAGCAGCCGCGGTACGGGGGGCGCGCAGCTGTTTTTT. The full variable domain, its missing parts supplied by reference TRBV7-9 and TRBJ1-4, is DTGVSQNPRHKITKRGQNVTFRCDPISEHNRLYWYRQTLGQGPEFLTYFQNEAQLEKSRLLSDRFSAERPKGSFSTLEIQRTEQGDSAMYLCASSRGTGGAQLFFGSGTQLSVL.

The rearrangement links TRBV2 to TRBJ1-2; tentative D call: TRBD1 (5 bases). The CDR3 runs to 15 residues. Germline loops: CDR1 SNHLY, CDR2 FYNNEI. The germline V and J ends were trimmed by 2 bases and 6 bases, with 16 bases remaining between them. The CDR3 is CASSEFPVAGHGYTF. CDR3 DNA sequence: TGTGCCAGCAGTGAATTCCCGGTGGCAGGGCATGGCTACACCTTC.